A selection of T cell receptor beta chains follows, all from one sample in a study of blood T cell repertoires in COVID-19. Data came from immunoSEQ multiplex PCR; TCRdb stores just in-frame clones and leaves some out. The sample consists of about 200,000 clones, approximately 84% of them appearing once. What was sequenced was peripheral blood. The receptors derive from a human donor with acute or convalescent COVID-19. The donor label of this sample is uncertain. Each CDR3 is given with its conserved first and last residue. Each record gives: D gene, J gene, V gene, CDR3 DNA, CDR3 protein. D genes are given only for firm matches.

d_gene: TRBD1; j_gene: TRBJ2-7; v_gene: TRBV5-6; CDR3nt: TGTGCCAGCAGCTTTGGACAGGGAGTCGAGCAGTACTTC; CDR3aa: CASSFGQGVEQYF
d_gene: NA; j_gene: TRBJ1-5; v_gene: TRBV5-6; CDR3nt: TGTGCCAGCAGCTTGGATAGGGGGGGTGGCAATCAGCCCCAGCATTTT; CDR3aa: CASSLDRGGGNQPQHF
d_gene: NA; j_gene: TRBJ2-7; v_gene: TRBV6-2/TRBV6-3; CDR3nt: TGTGCCAGCAGTTACTACGGCCGAGGGGAGCAGTACTTC; CDR3aa: CASSYYGRGEQYF
d_gene: NA; j_gene: TRBJ2-1; v_gene: TRBV10-3; CDR3nt: TGTGCCACCAGAGCGGGTACCTCCTACAATGAGCAGTTCTTC; CDR3aa: CATRAGTSYNEQFF
d_gene: TRBD1; j_gene: TRBJ1-2; v_gene: TRBV7-9; CDR3nt: TGTGCCAGCAGCTTAGCGAGACAGGGGGCCGGCTACACCTTC; CDR3aa: CASSLARQGAGYTF
d_gene: TRBD1; j_gene: TRBJ1-2; v_gene: TRBV29-1; CDR3nt: TGCAGCGTTGTCCAGGGGGCTCGGTATGGCTACACCTTC; CDR3aa: CSVVQGARYGYTF
d_gene: TRBD2; j_gene: TRBJ2-2; v_gene: TRBV6-5; CDR3nt: TGTGCCAGCAGCCGACTAGCGGCGAACACCGGGGAGCTGTTTTTT; CDR3aa: CASSRLAANTGELFF
d_gene: TRBD2; j_gene: TRBJ2-7; v_gene: TRBV19; CDR3nt: TGTGCCAGTAGTCATCGGACTAGCGGGAGATTAGGCTCCTACGAGCAGTACTTC; CDR3aa: CASSHRTSGRLGSYEQYF
d_gene: NA; j_gene: TRBJ2-3; v_gene: TRBV24-1; CDR3nt: TGTGCCACCAGTGATTTTGAGGCGACAGGTACAGATACGCAGTATTTT; CDR3aa: CATSDFEATGTDTQYF
d_gene: NA; j_gene: TRBJ1-5; v_gene: TRBV2; CDR3nt: TGTGCCAGCAGTGGTTACACAAATCAGCCCCAGCATTTT; CDR3aa: CASSGYTNQPQHF
d_gene: TRBD2; j_gene: TRBJ2-6; v_gene: TRBV19; CDR3nt: TGTGCCAGTACCCCAAGGCGGGAGAACCGAGAGTCAGGGGCCAACGTCCTGACTTTC; CDR3aa: CASTPRRENRESGANVLTF
d_gene: TRBD2; j_gene: TRBJ2-7; v_gene: TRBV5-6; CDR3nt: TGTGCCAGCAGCTTGGGTCTAGCGGTTAACTCCTACGAGCAGTACTTC; CDR3aa: CASSLGLAVNSYEQYF
d_gene: NA; j_gene: TRBJ2-3; v_gene: TRBV7-6; CDR3nt: TGTGCCAGCACCCTGCGGGCCTCTAGCACAGATACGCAGTATTTT; CDR3aa: CASTLRASSTDTQYF
d_gene: TRBD2; j_gene: TRBJ2-7; v_gene: TRBV28; CDR3nt: TGTGCCAGCAGTCCGGGAGGCTACGAGCAGTACTTC; CDR3aa: CASSPGGYEQYF
d_gene: NA; j_gene: TRBJ2-7; v_gene: TRBV28; CDR3nt: TGTGCCAGCAGCCCCCTCCGGGACGAGCAGTACTTC; CDR3aa: CASSPLRDEQYF
d_gene: TRBD2; j_gene: TRBJ2-5; v_gene: TRBV3-1/TRBV3-2; CDR3nt: TGTGCCAGCAGCCGGCGGACTAGCGGACACGAGACCCAGTACTTC; CDR3aa: CASSRRTSGHETQYF
d_gene: TRBD2; j_gene: TRBJ2-7; v_gene: TRBV7-2; CDR3nt: TGTGCCAGCAGCTTAGTGGGGGGGGGACTGACCTACGAGCAGTACTTC; CDR3aa: CASSLVGGGLTYEQYF
d_gene: NA; j_gene: TRBJ1-2; v_gene: TRBV29-1; CDR3nt: TGCAGCGTTGGGCGACAGGCTAACTATGGCTACACCTTC; CDR3aa: CSVGRQANYGYTF
d_gene: NA; j_gene: TRBJ1-1; v_gene: TRBV6-2/TRBV6-3; CDR3nt: TGTGCCAGCAGTTCTAGTCTCCGACAGTTCACTGAAGCTTTCTTT; CDR3aa: CASSSSLRQFTEAFF
d_gene: TRBD2; j_gene: TRBJ2-2; v_gene: TRBV28; CDR3nt: TGTGCCAGCTACCGGGACTATAGCCGATACACCGGGGAGCTGTTTTTT; CDR3aa: CASYRDYSRYTGELFF
d_gene: NA; j_gene: TRBJ2-2; v_gene: TRBV10-3; CDR3nt: TGTGCCATCAGCCTCCGGGTCACCGGGGAGCTGTTTTTT; CDR3aa: CAISLRVTGELFF